This section outlines one TCR beta chain sequence together with its context. Its specificity is unknown. These data originate in a study of cytomegalovirus exposure and HLA in healthy donors. Donors were nominally healthy when sampled, though unrecorded immune exposures were likely. Whole-study results and caveats: Approximately 18,000 TCR beta sequences were associated with HLA alleles at 0.05 false discovery rate in a later analysis.

The germline V gene encodes CDR1 MDHEN and CDR2 SYDVKM. This CDR3 spans 13 amino acids. The V end lost 3 bases, the J end lost 0 bases, and 4 bases lay between the germline ends. 13 Jbeta primers and 60 Vbeta primers were used for the PCR. Profiling relied on immunoSEQ multiplex PCR, and the TCRdb table lists in-frame clones only, not all of them. The data contain approximately 150,000 clones, 80% to 85% of them singletons. V usage is TRBV28 and J usage is TRBJ2-3; D is unclear. Sequences were obtained from PBMCs. The sequence was obtained from a man aged 45 to 65 in good health and CMV-seropositive. The CDR3, as DNA: TGTGCCAGCAGTTTGACTAGCACAGATACGCAGTATTTT. It encodes CASSLTSTDTQYF.